The 9 T cell receptor beta chains below all came from one sample that was sequenced in a study of T cell responses to AZD1222 COVID-19 vaccine. Using immunoSEQ multiplex PCR, the repertoire was profiled, and TCRdb retains in-frame clones only, with some absent. The sample has under 150,000 clones, almost 95% seen once. This material consisted of peripheral blood, taken 28 days after the second AZD1222 dose. Receptors originate from an adult who received the AZD1222 COVID-19 vaccine.

The CDR3 spells CASSTSRELQHF. The CDR3 DNA sequence: TGTGCCAGTAGTACCAGCCGGGAGCTCCAGCATTTT. The genes are TRBV19 and TRBJ1-5, with unresolved D. This CDR3 region has 12 residues. The germline CDR1 and CDR2 sequences are LNHDA and SQIVND (reference sequence). The V and J ends lost 4 bases and 12 bases respectively, with 13 bases between them.

In DNA form, the CDR3 reads TGTGCCATCACTGAAGCGGGGGGGCCCTACGAGCAGTACTTC. This sequence encodes CAITEAGGPYEQYF. V usage is TRBV10-3 and J usage is TRBJ2-7; 10 bases line up with TRBD2. The CDR3 totals 14 residues. CDR1 is ENHRY, CDR2 SYGVKD, per germline. V lost 7 bases and J lost 2; bases outside the gene matches: 5.

This clone was detected only a few times. The chain joins TRBV27 to TRBJ1-6, with D uncertain. Germline V gene data show CDR1 as MNHEY and CDR2 as SMNVEV (reference sequence). The germline V and J ends were trimmed by 2 bases and 5 bases, with 13 bases remaining between them. This CDR3 is 16 amino acids long. CDR3 loop: CASSLITDLHNSPLHF. The CDR3 DNA reads TGTGCCAGCAGTTTAATAACGGACCTACATAATTCACCCCTCCACTTT.

This clone was observed once. The chain carries TRBV24-1 and TRBJ1-1; the D gene is possibly TRBD1 (5 bases). With 10 bases removed from V and 1 base from J, the gap between germline ends came to 24 bases. Per germline, CDR1 KGHDR and CDR2 SFDVKD. CDR3 length: 17 amino acids. In DNA, the CDR3 is TGTGCCACACCCACCGGAAAGCAGGGAGAAGGGAACACTGAAGCTTTCTTT. This codes for CATPTGKQGEGNTEAFF.

V and J are TRBV6-5 and TRBJ2-7, with 7 bases identical to TRBD2. The germline V gene has CDR1 MNHEY and CDR2 SVGAGI. The CDR3 has 15 residues. Trimming at V came to 5 bases and at J to 3 bases, leaving 10 bases not matched to a gene. The CDR3: CASSRRGGVLYEQYF. CDR3 sequence (DNA): TGTGCCAGCAGTCGCCGGGGAGGGGTACTCTACGAGCAGTACTTC.

The chain couples TRBV30 to TRBJ2-7; a weak D match, TRBD2 (6 bases). The ends were cut back, 0 bases at V and 9 bases at J, with 9 bases in the middle. This CDR3 spans 11 amino acids. In germline, CDR1 is GTSNPN, CDR2 SVGIG (reference sequence). The CDR3 DNA sequence: TGTGCCTGGAGTGTCGGGGGTGGGCAGTACGTC. Residues: CAWSVGGGQYV.

The chain links TRBV29-1 to TRBJ1-2, with D uncertain. Trimming took 0 bases from V and 3 from J, leaving 17 bases between them. Germline CDR1 is SQVTM and CDR2 is ANQGSEA. The CDR3 spans 16 residues. The CDR3: CSVEDPREDLDYGYTF. CDR3 nucleotides: TGCAGCGTTGAAGATCCTAGGGAGGATTTAGACTATGGCTACACCTTC.

This clone is a singleton in its sample. The chain is built from TRBV6-1 and TRBJ2-5; 8 bases align to TRBD1. This CDR3 region has 15 residues. Germline values: CDR1 MNHNS, CDR2 SASEGT. Germline trimming cut 3 bases from V and 2 bases from J; bases unmatched to any gene: 5. CDR3 in amino acids: CASSERQGTQETQYF. The CDR3 nucleotides read TGTGCCAGCAGTGAGAGACAGGGGACGCAAGAGACCCAGTACTTC.

This sequence joins TRBV6-6 and TRBJ1-5; a possible D gene is TRBD1 (5 bases). Trimming removed 7 bases from V and 3 bases from J, with 16 bases in between. The germline CDR1 and CDR2 sequences are MNHNY and SVGAGI (reference sequence). CDR3 length: 15 residues. CDR3 nucleotides: TGTGCCAGCACCTCCCTGGGACGGATCAATCAGCCCCAGCATTTT. Its translation: CASTSLGRINQPQHF.